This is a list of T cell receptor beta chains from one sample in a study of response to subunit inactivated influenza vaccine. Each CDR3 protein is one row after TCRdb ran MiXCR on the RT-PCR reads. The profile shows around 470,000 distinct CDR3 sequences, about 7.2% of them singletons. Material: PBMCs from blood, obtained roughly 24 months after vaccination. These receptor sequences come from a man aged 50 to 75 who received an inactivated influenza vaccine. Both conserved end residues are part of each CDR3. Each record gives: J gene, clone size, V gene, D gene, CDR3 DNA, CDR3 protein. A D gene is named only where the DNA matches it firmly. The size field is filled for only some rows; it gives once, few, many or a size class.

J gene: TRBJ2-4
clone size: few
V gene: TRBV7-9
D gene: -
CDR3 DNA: TGTGCCAGCAGCTTAGCAGGGAACATTCAGTACTTC
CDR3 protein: CASSLAGNIQYF

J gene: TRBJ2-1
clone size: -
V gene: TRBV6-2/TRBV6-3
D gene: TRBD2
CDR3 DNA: TGTGCCAGCAGAACTCCGGGACTAGCGGGAGGGCCCGCAGCCACGCAGTTCTTC
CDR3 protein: CASRTPGLAGGPAATQFF

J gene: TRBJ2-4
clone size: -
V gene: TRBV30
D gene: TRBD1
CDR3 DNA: TGTGCCTCGGACAGGGCGGGGAACATTCAGTACTTC
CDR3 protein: CASDRAGNIQYF

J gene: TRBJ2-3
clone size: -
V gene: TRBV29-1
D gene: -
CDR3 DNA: TGCAGCGCCGAAGGGGGGAGGGACACAGATACGCAGTATTTT
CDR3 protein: CSAEGGRDTDTQYF

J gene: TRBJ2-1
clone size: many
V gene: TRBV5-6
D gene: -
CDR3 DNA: TGTGCCAGCAGCTCGTTACGGGGGAAACGGAATGAGCAGTTCTTC
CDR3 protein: CASSSLRGKRNEQFF

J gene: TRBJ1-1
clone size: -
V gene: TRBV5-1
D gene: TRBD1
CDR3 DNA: TGCGCCAGCAGCTTGGGTATGGGACAGGGTTCGATCACTGAAGCTTTCTTT
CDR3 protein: CASSLGMGQGSITEAFF

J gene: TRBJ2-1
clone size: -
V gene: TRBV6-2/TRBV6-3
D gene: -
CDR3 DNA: TGTGCCAGCAGTTACTCGGACGGACGTCCGTTCTTC
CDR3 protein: CASSYSDGRPFF

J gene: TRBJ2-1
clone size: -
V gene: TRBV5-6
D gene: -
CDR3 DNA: TGTGCCAGCAGCTCGACCTCCCCTGAGCAGTTCTTC
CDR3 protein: CASSSTSPEQFF

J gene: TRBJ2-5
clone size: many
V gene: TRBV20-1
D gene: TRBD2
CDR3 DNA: TGCAGTGCTAGAGTCGGGACTAGCGGGCCGGAGACCCAGTACTTC
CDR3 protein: CSARVGTSGPETQYF

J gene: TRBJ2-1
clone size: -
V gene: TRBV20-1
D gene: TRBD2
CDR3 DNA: TGCAGTGCTACGGCGGGAGGGAGCTCCTACAATGAGCAGTTCTTC
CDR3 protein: CSATAGGSSYNEQFF

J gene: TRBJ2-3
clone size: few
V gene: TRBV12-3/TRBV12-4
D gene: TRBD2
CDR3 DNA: TGTGCCAGCAGTGCACTAGCGGGGATGGTTACAGATACGCAGTATTTT
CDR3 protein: CASSALAGMVTDTQYF

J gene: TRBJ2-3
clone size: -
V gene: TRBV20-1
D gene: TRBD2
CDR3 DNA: TGCAGTGCTACCTCAGCGGGGGTCACAGATACGCAGTATTTT
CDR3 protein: CSATSAGVTDTQYF

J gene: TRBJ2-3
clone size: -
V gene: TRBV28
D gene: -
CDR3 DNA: TGTGCCAGCATCACAAAGGGGGACGGGAGCACAGATACGCAGTATTTT
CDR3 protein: CASITKGDGSTDTQYF

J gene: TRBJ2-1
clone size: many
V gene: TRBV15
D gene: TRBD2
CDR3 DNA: TGTGCCACCAGCAGAGTTGCACTAGCGGGTTACAATGAGCAGTTCTTC
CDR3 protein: CATSRVALAGYNEQFF

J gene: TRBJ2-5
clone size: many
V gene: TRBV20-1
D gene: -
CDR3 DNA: TGCAGTGCCAGACGGTCCCAAGAGACCCAGTACTTC
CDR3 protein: CSARRSQETQYF

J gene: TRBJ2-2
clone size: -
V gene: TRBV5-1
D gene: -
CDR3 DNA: TGCGCCAGCAGAGACCTAGACAGGCCTTACACCGGGGAGCTGTTTTTT
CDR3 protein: CASRDLDRPYTGELFF

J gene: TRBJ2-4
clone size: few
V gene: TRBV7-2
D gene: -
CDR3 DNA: TGTGCCAGCAGCTTGACCGATCTAGCCAAAAACATTCAGTACTTC
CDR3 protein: CASSLTDLAKNIQYF

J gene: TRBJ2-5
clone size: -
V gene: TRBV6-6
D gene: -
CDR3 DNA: TGTGCCAGCAGGAGACAAGTCCAAGAGACCCAGTACTTC
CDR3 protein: CASRRQVQETQYF

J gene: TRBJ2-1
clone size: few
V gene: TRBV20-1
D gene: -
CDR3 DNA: TGCAGTGCTTTCCAACGGGGAGCTGGGAATGAGCAGTTCTTT
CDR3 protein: CSAFQRGAGNEQFF

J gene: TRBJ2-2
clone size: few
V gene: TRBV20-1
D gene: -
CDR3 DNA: TGCAGTGCTAGAGCTCCGACACTCACCGGGGAGCTGTTTTTT
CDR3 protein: CSARAPTLTGELFF

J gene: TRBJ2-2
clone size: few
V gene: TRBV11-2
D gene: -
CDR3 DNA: TGTGCCAGCAGCTTAGAAGGAGTGGTGGCGGCGAACACCGGGGAGCTGTTTTTT
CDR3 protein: CASSLEGVVAANTGELFF

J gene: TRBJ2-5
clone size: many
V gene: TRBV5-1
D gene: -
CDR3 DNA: TGCGCCAGCAGCTTGGATGTAGGGGCAGGGGAGACCCAGTACTTC
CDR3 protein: CASSLDVGAGETQYF